One and the same sample provided the 6 T cell receptor beta chains below, sequenced in a study of technical replicates of blood from a few donors. Profiled with immunoSEQ multiplex PCR; TCRdb holds only in-frame clones, not every one. The table has about 100,000 clones, 90% to 96% seen once. Sequenced: T cells isolated from PBMCs. The receptors were sampled from a human donor in good health.

DNA of the CDR3: TGTGCCAGCAGAGGACAGCCTGAAAAACTGTTTTTT. This encodes CASRGQPEKLFF. The chain has TRBV6-1 and TRBJ1-4; D perhaps matches TRBD1 (6 bases). Germline V gives CDR1 MNHNS, CDR2 SASEGT. The length of the CDR3 is 12 residues. The germline V and J ends were trimmed by 6 bases and 7 bases, with 9 bases remaining between them.

The chain is built from TRBV5-1 and TRBJ2-7; 7 bases align to TRBD2. Germline V gene lookup returns CDR1 SGHRS and CDR2 YFSETQ. With V trimmed by 0 bases and J by 3 bases, 3 bases remained unmatched. The CDR3 contains 14 residues. The CDR3 is CASSLELANYEQYF. CDR3 sequence (DNA): TGCGCCAGCAGCTTGGAACTAGCGAACTACGAGCAGTACTTC.

A word on this clone: The same CDR3 also results from other DNA sequences found in this sample. This sequence joins TRBV9 and TRBJ2-5; D is possibly TRBD2 (5 bases). V lost 0 bases and J 5 bases, leaving 5 bases between the germline ends. The CDR3 loop spans 12 amino acids. Germline V lookup: CDR1 SGDLS, CDR2 YYNGEE. The CDR3 here is CASSVGGETQYF. CDR3 coding DNA: TGTGCCAGCAGCGTAGGCGGGGAGACCCAGTACTTC.

The rearrangement uses TRBV6-6 and TRBJ2-1, with D possibly matching TRBD1 (6 bases). The V end was cut by 4 bases, the J end by 12 bases, with 22 bases between. The CDR3 loop spans 15 amino acids. Germline CDR1 and CDR2: MNHNY and SVGAGI (reference sequence). CDR3 nucleotides: TGTGCCAGCAGTTCCGAAGCTGGGGGCAGTAGCAGGCAGTTCTTC. It codes for CASSSEAGGSSRQFF.

The rearrangement uses TRBV5-5 and TRBJ2-7, with a weak D call TRBD1 (6 bases). V lost 0 bases and J 4 bases, leaving 14 bases between the germline ends. This CDR3 spans 15 amino acids. Germline loops: CDR1 SGHKS, CDR2 YYEKEE (reference sequence). CDR3 sequence reads: CASSLVFQGSYEQYF. CDR3 nucleotide sequence: TGTGCCAGCAGCTTGGTCTTTCAGGGGTCGTACGAGCAGTACTTC. Full variable domain (missing parts from reference TRBV5-5 and TRBJ2-7): DAGVTQSPTHLIKTRGQQVTLRCSPISGHKSVSWYQQVLGQGPQFIFQYYEKEERGRGNFPDRFSARQFPNYSSELNVNALLLGDSALYLCASSLVFQGSYEQYFGPGTRLTVT.

This sequence joins TRBV11-3 and TRBJ1-6; tentative D call: TRBD1 (6 bases). Trimming removed 4 bases at V and 14 bases at J, with 18 bases between. This CDR3 spans 14 amino acids. Germline CDR1 is SGHNT and CDR2 is YENEEA. The CDR3, as DNA: TGTGCCAGCAGCTCTTCGTTGGACAGTGAAGCCCTCCACTTT. Protein sequence: CASSSSLDSEALHF. The variable domain in full, with the rest retrieved from reference TRBV11-3 and TRBJ1-6, is EAGVVQSPRYKIIEKKQPVAFWCNPISGHNTLYWYLQNLGQGPELLIRYENEEAVDDSQLPKDRFSAERLKGVDSTLKIQPAELGDSAVYLCASSSSLDSEALHFGNGTRLTVT.